These T cell receptor beta chains were read from a single sample in a study of beta chain features in type 1 diabetes. The repertoire was sequenced with immunoSEQ multiplex PCR; TCRdb's copy has only in-frame clones and lacks some. Of over 500,000 clones listed, around 16% are singletons. Specimen: naive CD4+ T cells from blood. The source is a man between 18 and 35 years old in good health. The CDR3 runs from the conserved cysteine through the conserved F or W. D genes are given only for firm matches. Clone size is not always given. Where it is, it says once, few, many or a class for expanded clones.

>TRBD2|TRBJ2-3|TRBV27|.
TGTGCCAGCAGTTACCTTGTGACTAGCGGCGGCACAGATACGCAGTATTTT
CASSYLVTSGGTDTQYF
>.|TRBJ1-5|TRBV7-8|.
TGTGCCAGCAGCCTAGGGTTCATGGTCACAGGGTCCAATCAGCCCCAGCATTTT
CASSLGFMVTGSNQPQHF
>.|TRBJ2-1|TRBV7-2|.
TGTGCCAGCAGCTTATCGGGGCAGGGGTGGAATGAGCAGTTCTTC
CASSLSGQGWNEQFF
>TRBD2|TRBJ2-1|TRBV7-2|.
TGTGCCAGCAGCTCGTCGGGCGGGAGGTCCCACAATGAGCAGTTCTTC
CASSSSGGRSHNEQFF
>TRBD2|TRBJ2-7|TRBV6-6|few
TGTGCCAGCACTCATAGCGGGAGGACCCCAGAGCAGTACTTC
CASTHSGRTPEQYF
>.|TRBJ2-7|TRBV21-1|.
TGTGCCAGCAGCAAAGGAGCGCTCGAGCAGTACTTC
CASSKGALEQYF
>.|TRBJ2-1|TRBV10-3|few
TGTGCCATCAGTTTCCTCCGACAGGGCGGGGGAGATGAGCAGTTCTTC
CAISFLRQGGGDEQFF
>TRBD2|TRBJ2-1|TRBV15|few
TGTGCCACCAGCAGAAAGCGAGCGGGGTACGGTGGGAATGAGCAGTTCTTC
CATSRKRAGYGGNEQFF
>.|TRBJ2-7|TRBV4-3|few
TGCGCCAGCAGCCAAGATTTAGGGGGCTACGAGCAGTACTTC
CASSQDLGGYEQYF
>.|TRBJ1-1|TRBV5-4|.
TGTGCCAGCAGCCGCTCTCGGCAAGGGGAAAACACTGAAGCTTTCTTT
CASSRSRQGENTEAFF
>.|TRBJ1-5|TRBV5-4|few
TGTGCCAGCAGCATCCGGGGTCCCAATCAGCCCCAGCATTTT
CASSIRGPNQPQHF
>TRBD2|TRBJ2-5|TRBV4-1|.
TGCGCCAGCAGCCAAGCCACTAGCGGGAGGGGGGAGACCCAGTACTTC
CASSQATSGRGETQYF
>TRBD1|TRBJ2-1|TRBV7-2|few
TGTGCCAGCAGCTTATGGACAGGAGTCTACAATGAGCAGTTCTTC
CASSLWTGVYNEQFF
>.|TRBJ1-3|TRBV7-2|.
TGTGCCAGCAGCTTATCAGAGTTAGGAAACACCATATATTTT
CASSLSELGNTIYF
>.|TRBJ2-1|TRBV5-5|few
TGTGCCAGCAGCTTTGGGGGGGCCGCAAATGAGCAGTTCTTC
CASSFGGAANEQFF
>.|TRBJ2-7|TRBV7-2|.
TGTGCCAGCAGCTTAGTACAGGGAGACCCCTACGAGCAGTACTTC
CASSLVQGDPYEQYF
>.|TRBJ1-1|TRBV9|few
TGTGCCAGCAGCCACACAGGGACGAACACTGAAGCTTTCTTT
CASSHTGTNTEAFF
>.|TRBJ1-2|TRBV30|few
TGTGCCTGGAGTAGGGTCTCAGGGGGCTACACCTTC
CAWSRVSGGYTF
>TRBD1|TRBJ2-2|TRBV7-8|few
TGTGCCAGCAGTCGACAGGGGGCCCTGAACACCGGGGAGCTGTTTTTT
CASSRQGALNTGELFF
>.|TRBJ1-4|TRBV29-1|few
TGCAGCGCTCAGGGTGAGGAAAAACTGTTTTTT
CSAQGEEKLFF
>.|TRBJ2-1|TRBV18|.
TGTGCCAGCTCACCTTCGGGGTCGAGCTCCTACAATGAGCAGTTCTTC
CASSPSGSSSYNEQFF
>.|TRBJ2-3|TRBV28|.
TGTGCCAGCAGTTTAATCGCCAGCACAGATACGCAGTATTTT
CASSLIASTDTQYF
>TRBD1|TRBJ2-1|TRBV19|few
TGTGCCAGTAGGAAGGGACAGGGGTCCTACAATGAGCAGTTCTTC
CASRKGQGSYNEQFF
>TRBD1|TRBJ1-2|TRBV9|few
TGTGCCAGCAGCGTAATAGGGGGCAGCGGCTACACCTTC
CASSVIGGSGYTF
>.|TRBJ2-3|TRBV9|few
TGTGCCAGCAGCGTAGGTGTCGGGAACACAGATACGCAGTATTTT
CASSVGVGNTDTQYF
>TRBD1|TRBJ1-6|TRBV7-8|.
TGTGCCAGCAGCTTGGTAGGACAGGGGCGGAATAATTCACCCCTCCACTTT
CASSLVGQGRNNSPLHF
>TRBD1|TRBJ2-1|TRBV4-1|.
TGCGCCAGCAGCCGAGAGGACAGGGGACACAATGAGCAGTTCTTC
CASSREDRGHNEQFF
>TRBD1|TRBJ2-4|TRBV7-3|.
TGTGCCAGCAGCTCGGGACAGGGATTAGCCAAAAACATTCAGTACTTC
CASSSGQGLAKNIQYF
>TRBD1|TRBJ2-1|TRBV12-5|.
TGTGCTAGTGTTCGGGCTTCCGGGACAGGGGAACGGGAACTAGTGTACAATGAGCAGTTCTTC
CASVRASGTGERELVYNEQFF
>TRBD2|TRBJ2-1|TRBV4-2|.
TGTGCCAGCAGCCCCGAAGCGGGAGCCTACAATGAGCAGTTCTTC
CASSPEAGAYNEQFF
>TRBD1|TRBJ1-2|TRBV11-1|few
TGTGCCAGCAGTCATACGACAGGGGGAACCTATGGCTACACCTTC
CASSHTTGGTYGYTF
>TRBD1|TRBJ2-2|TRBV5-1|.
TGCGCCAGCACCCCGAGGGGGCAGAACACCGGGGAGCTGTTTTTT
CASTPRGQNTGELFF
>TRBD2|TRBJ2-1|TRBV11-1|.
TGTGCCAGCAGCTTAGGGCTAGCGGCTTACAATGAGCAGTTCTTC
CASSLGLAAYNEQFF
>.|TRBJ2-5|TRBV7-2|.
TGTGCCAGCAGCTTAGGGGGCTTAGCCGAGGAGACCCAGTACTTC
CASSLGGLAEETQYF
>.|TRBJ2-1|TRBV18|.
TGTGCCAGCTCTCTGGGACGCCCCGGGGCGGGGAATGAGCAGTTCTTC
CASSLGRPGAGNEQFF
>TRBD1|TRBJ1-4|TRBV30|few
TGTGCCTGGAGTGGGGCGGGACAGGGAATTGAAAAACTGTTTTTT
CAWSGAGQGIEKLFF
>.|TRBJ2-2|TRBV29-1|few
TGCAGCGTTGGACAGAGGCCCACCGGGGAGCTGTTTTTT
CSVGQRPTGELFF
>.|TRBJ2-6|TRBV7-3|.
TGTGCCAGCAGCCGACCCTCCTCTGGGGCCAACGTCCTGACTTTC
CASSRPSSGANVLTF
>TRBD1|TRBJ1-1|TRBV10-3|few
TGTGCCATCAGTGAAGCCCTACAGGGGGTGAACACTGAAGCTTTCTTT
CAISEALQGVNTEAFF
>.|TRBJ1-3|TRBV27|.
TGTGCCAGCAGTTTTGGACGGGGTGGAAACACCATATATTTT
CASSFGRGGNTIYF
>TRBD1|TRBJ2-7|TRBV18|few
TGTGCCAGCTCACCAATTTTAACACAGGGGAGCTCCTACGAGCAGTACTTC
CASSPILTQGSSYEQYF
>TRBD1|TRBJ2-1|TRBV7-2|few
TGTGCCAGCAGCCCCCGAATAGTCGGGACAGGACTAAACAATGAGCAGTTCTTC
CASSPRIVGTGLNNEQFF
>.|TRBJ2-5|TRBV4-2|few
TGTGCCAGCAGCACCCTCGAGACCCAGTACTTC
CASSTLETQYF
>.|TRBJ1-1|TRBV28|few
TGTGCCAGCAGTGCGACGGGTCGCGCTGAAGCTTTCTTT
CASSATGRAEAFF
>.|TRBJ2-3|TRBV29-1|few
TGCAGCGTTGTTTCCGGGGCCATGCCTAGCACAGATACGCAGTATTTT
CSVVSGAMPSTDTQYF
>.|TRBJ1-2|TRBV20-1|.
TGCAGTGCTAGCGGGGGCGGCTACACCTTC
CSASGGGYTF
>.|TRBJ1-2|TRBV4-3|.
TGCGCCAGCAGCCTCGGGACCCAATATGGCTACACCTTC
CASSLGTQYGYTF
>.|TRBJ1-2|TRBV2|few
TGTGCCAGTACGGGGGACAAGGGCTTCTATGGCTACACCTTC
CASTGDKGFYGYTF
>.|TRBJ2-4|TRBV7-6|.
TGTGCCAGCAGCCCGCTAGGGGCCAAAAACATTCAGTACTTC
CASSPLGAKNIQYF
>.|TRBJ2-3|TRBV5-6|few
TGTGCCAGCAGCGTTGACAGGGAGGGCACGCAGTATTTT
CASSVDREGTQYF
>.|TRBJ2-5|TRBV18|.
TGTGCCAGCTCCCGGGGTTTCCAAGAGACCCAGTACTTC
CASSRGFQETQYF